The sequence of this T cell receptor (beta chain) was determined in a study of blood T cell repertoires in COVID-19. Study background: Sites across the United States, Italy and Spain contributed samples from acute and convalescent COVID-19.

The germline CDR1 and CDR2 sequences are SGDLS and YYNGEE. V was cut by 3 bases and J by 4 bases, with 17 bases left in between. This CDR3 region has 15 residues. Authors' data handling: From reference gene primer amplification, estimates of nucleated cell counts were derived. Data came from immunoSEQ multiplex PCR; TCRdb stores just in-frame clones and leaves some out. V, J and clone size were drawn from that table, and D and trimming were deduced from the DNA. This sample has over 400,000 clones, with more than 85% found just once. Participant-given clinical history determined each cohort assignment. Recovered Cohort 3 donors showed two negative PCRs, clearance, or symptom resolution.

The receptor was derived from a woman aged 55-70 years who had recovered from COVID-19. The chain couples TRBV9 to TRBJ2-7, with D uncertain. The sample consisted of PBMCs or T cells enriched from blood (not recorded which). The DNA for the CDR3 is TGTGCCAGCAGCGCCTCCTTTGGTAATGAGTACGAGCAGTACTTC. Translated, it gives CASSASFGNEYEQYF.